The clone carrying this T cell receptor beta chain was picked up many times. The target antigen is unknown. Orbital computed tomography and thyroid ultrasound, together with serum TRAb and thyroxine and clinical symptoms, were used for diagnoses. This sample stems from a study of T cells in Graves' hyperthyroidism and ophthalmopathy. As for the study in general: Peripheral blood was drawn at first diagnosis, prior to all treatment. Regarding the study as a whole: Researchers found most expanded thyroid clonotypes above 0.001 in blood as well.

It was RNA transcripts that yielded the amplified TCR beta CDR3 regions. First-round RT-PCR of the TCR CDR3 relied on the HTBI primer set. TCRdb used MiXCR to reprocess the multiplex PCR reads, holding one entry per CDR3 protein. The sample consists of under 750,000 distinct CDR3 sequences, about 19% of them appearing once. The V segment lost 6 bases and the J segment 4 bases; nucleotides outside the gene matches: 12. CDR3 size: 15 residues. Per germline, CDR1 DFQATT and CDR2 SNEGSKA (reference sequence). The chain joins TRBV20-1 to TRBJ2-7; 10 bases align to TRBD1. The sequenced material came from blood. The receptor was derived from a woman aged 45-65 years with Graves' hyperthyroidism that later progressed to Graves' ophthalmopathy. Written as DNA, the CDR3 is TGCAGTGCCCGCAGGGAGGACAGGGGGGTTTACGAGCAGTACTTC. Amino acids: CSARREDRGVYEQYF.